A selection of T cell receptor beta chains follows, all from one sample in a study of T-cell reconstitution after alpha-beta-depleted transplantation in children. TCRdb fed the PCR reads into MiXCR, producing one record per CDR3 protein. The sample lists approximately 290,000 distinct CDR3 sequences, approximately 10% occurring once. Sequenced here: peripheral blood, sampled 180 days after TCRalphabeta/CD19-depleted stem cell transplant. The receptors originated from a male patient aged 2-15 years who had a stem cell transplant for chronic granulomatous disease, so the T cells may come from the graft donor. CDR3s include the opening cysteine and the closing phenylalanine or tryptophan. The D gene is left open where the match is weak. Size values are once, few and many counts, or a class for expanded clones, and some rows have none.

CDR3 DNA,CDR3 protein,D gene,clone size,J gene,V gene
TGTGCCTGGAGTGTGGGGGCACGGAATTCACCCCTCCACTTT,CAWSVGARNSPLHF,.,.,TRBJ1-6,TRBV30
TGTGCCAGCAGCTCGACCCGGGGCGAACGCACAGATACGCAGTATTTT,CASSSTRGERTDTQYF,.,many,TRBJ2-3,TRBV7-9
TGTGCCAGCAGTAAGTTGGACAGGGGCGAGCAGTACTTC,CASSKLDRGEQYF,TRBD1,many,TRBJ2-7,TRBV27
TGTGCCAGCAGCCAAGTCAGCGGGAGCCCAGATACGCAGTATTTT,CASSQVSGSPDTQYF,TRBD2,many,TRBJ2-3,TRBV3-1
TGTGCCAGCAGCTTAGGGGAAAGCACAGATACGCAGTATTTT,CASSLGESTDTQYF,.,.,TRBJ2-3,TRBV7-2
TGTGCCAGCAGCTCCCCTAGCGGGGGGAACAATGAGCAGTTCTTC,CASSSPSGGNNEQFF,TRBD2,many,TRBJ2-1,TRBV5-5
TGTGCCAGTAGATGGACAGACCCCGGCACAGATACGCAGTATTTT,CASRWTDPGTDTQYF,.,.,TRBJ2-3,TRBV19
TGCAGTGCTAGTCTACAGGGGAAAGACTATGGCTACACCTTC,CSASLQGKDYGYTF,TRBD1,many,TRBJ1-2,TRBV20-1
TGTCCCAGCAGTTTAGGGTTTAAAGCAGGGGGCACCAATCAGCCCCAGCATTTT,CPSSLGFKAGGTNQPQHF,TRBD1,.,TRBJ1-5,TRBV28
TGTGCCAGCAGCTTCGAGACAGGGTTGGAGACCCAGTACTTC,CASSFETGLETQYF,TRBD1,many,TRBJ2-5,TRBV7-9
TGTGCCAGCTCACCACCGGGTCCGGGGAAGAATGAGCAGTTCTTC,CASSPPGPGKNEQFF,.,many,TRBJ2-1,TRBV18
TGTGCCAGCAGCCCTTGGGGCTCCTTAAACAATGAGCAGTTCTTC,CASSPWGSLNNEQFF,.,few,TRBJ2-1,TRBV12-3/TRBV12-4
TGCGCCAGCAGTGAGCTCGATGAGCAGTTCTTC,CASSELDEQFF,.,many,TRBJ2-1,TRBV10-2
TGTGCCAGCATAGAAGGGGGACAGAACTATGGCTACACCTTC,CASIEGGQNYGYTF,TRBD1,many,TRBJ1-2,TRBV28
TGTGCCAGCAGACCGGGCCCTTCTACCTACGAGCAGTACTTC,CASRPGPSTYEQYF,.,.,TRBJ2-7,TRBV12-3/TRBV12-4
TGTGCCAGCAGCTTGTATGGTTCACCCCTCCACTTT,CASSLYGSPLHF,.,many,TRBJ1-6,TRBV5-8
TGCAGCGTAAGTCGGGACACCGCTAACTATGGCTACACCTTC,CSVSRDTANYGYTF,.,many,TRBJ1-2,TRBV29-1
TGTGCCAGCAGCTTGGCGAGTTCCAGGGGGCTATCGGAGACCCAGTACTTC,CASSLASSRGLSETQYF,TRBD1,many,TRBJ2-5,TRBV5-6
TGTGCCAGCAGAAGTACCGGGACTAGCAGCAATGAGCAGTTCTTC,CASRSTGTSSNEQFF,TRBD2,many,TRBJ2-1,TRBV12-3/TRBV12-4
TGCAGCGTTGAAGGGGAAGTAGCGGGAGGCCTAGGAGAGACCCAGTACTTC,CSVEGEVAGGLGETQYF,TRBD2,many,TRBJ2-5,TRBV29-1
TGTGCCAGCAGCTTCCCGGGACAGAGCACAGATACGCAGTATTTT,CASSFPGQSTDTQYF,TRBD1,many,TRBJ2-3,TRBV7-9
TGTGCCAGTAGTAGACCTCGCAGGGACACCGGGGAGCTGTTTTTT,CASSRPRRDTGELFF,.,many,TRBJ2-2,TRBV19
TGCGCCAGCTCCGGGACAGGGCTGACTGAAGCTTTCTTT,CASSGTGLTEAFF,TRBD1,many,TRBJ1-1,TRBV10-2
TGTGCCTGGAGTGTGTGGACTAGCGGGCCAGATACGCAGTATTTT,CAWSVWTSGPDTQYF,TRBD2,few,TRBJ2-3,TRBV30
TGTGCCAGCAGCTTGCCCCGGGGGTATGGCTACACCTTC,CASSLPRGYGYTF,.,many,TRBJ1-2,TRBV7-2
TGTGCCAGCAGCCAACGGACAGGGGAGGACTCCTATAATTCACCCCTCCACTTT,CASSQRTGEDSYNSPLHF,TRBD1,many,TRBJ1-6,TRBV7-3